The rows below give T cell receptor beta chains drawn from one sample of a study of blood T cell repertoires in COVID-19. The assay was immunoSEQ multiplex PCR, and TCRdb's table has in-frame clones only and misses some. The sample shows around 300,000 clones, 75% to 90% of them seen only once. The sequencing input was PBMCs or T cells enriched from blood (not recorded which). These receptor sequences come from a woman younger than 35 who had recovered from COVID-19. CDR3s include the opening cysteine and the closing phenylalanine or tryptophan. A D gene is named only where the DNA matches it firmly. Only some rows state a clone size, as once, few, many or a class for expanded clones.

j_call | clone_size | d_call | v_call | cdr3_nt | cdr3_aa
TRBJ2-3 | NA | TRBD2 | TRBV6-1 | TGTGCCAGCAGTGAAGCACCGGGGGGGGCTCCCACAGATACGCAGTATTTT | CASSEAPGGAPTDTQYF
TRBJ1-4 | NA | NA | TRBV19 | TGTGCCAGTAGTACCCAACGACAGCTATTGAATGAAAAACTGTTTTTT | CASSTQRQLLNEKLFF
TRBJ1-6 | NA | NA | TRBV30 | TGTGCCTGGAGTGTAGGGACTGGCGATTCACCCCTCCACTTT | CAWSVGTGDSPLHF
TRBJ1-1 | few | NA | TRBV12-5 | TGTGCTAGTGGTTTGTATCCGGGACAAATGAACACTGAAGCTTTCTTT | CASGLYPGQMNTEAFF
TRBJ2-1 | NA | TRBD2 | TRBV7-9 | TGTGCCAGCAGCTTAGCGGGACTAGCGGGGTTCCAGGAGCAGTTCTTC | CASSLAGLAGFQEQFF
TRBJ2-7 | NA | TRBD1 | TRBV19 | TGTGCCACTTCCCGGGGAGGGGACAGGGGGCTCGAGCAGTACTTC | CATSRGGDRGLEQYF
TRBJ1-2 | NA | NA | TRBV5-6 | TGTGCCAGCAGCTTGGCCGGACAGCCCTATGGCTACACCTTC | CASSLAGQPYGYTF
TRBJ1-2 | NA | NA | TRBV5-1 | TGCGCCAGCAGCTTAGGGGTGGACTATGGCTACACCTTC | CASSLGVDYGYTF
TRBJ1-3 | NA | NA | TRBV5-1 | TGCGCCAGCAGCCCGCGAGGGGGATCTGGAAACACCATATATTTT | CASSPRGGSGNTIYF
TRBJ1-1 | few | TRBD1 | TRBV25-1 | TGTGCCAGCAGTGGGCGACAGGGGTTGACTGAAGCTTTCTTT | CASSGRQGLTEAFF
TRBJ2-5 | once | NA | TRBV19 | TGTGCCAGTAGTACCCTGACAGAAGAGACCCAGTACTTC | CASSTLTEETQYF
TRBJ2-3 | NA | NA | TRBV6-5 | TGTGCCAGCACCCCCGGGGGGCGCACAGATACGCAGTATTTT | CASTPGGRTDTQYF
TRBJ1-4 | NA | NA | TRBV19 | TGTGCCAGTAGTATCCAAGCCGCAACTAATGAAAAACTGTTTTTT | CASSIQAATNEKLFF
TRBJ1-4 | NA | TRBD1 | TRBV5-8 | TGTGCCAGCAGCTTGGATCAAGGGGGCAGGGAAAAACTGTTTTTT | CASSLDQGGREKLFF
TRBJ1-4 | NA | NA | TRBV23-1 | TGCGCCAGCAAGGGAGAAGTGGATGAAAAACTGTTTTTT | CASKGEVDEKLFF
TRBJ1-1 | NA | NA | TRBV2 | TGTGCCAGCAGTGAGAACAGGGAAAGGACTGAAGCTTTCTTT | CASSENRERTEAFF
TRBJ2-7 | NA | NA | TRBV7-3 | TGTGCCAGCAGCCTATCAGTCCGGAGCGAGCAGTACTTC | CASSLSVRSEQYF
TRBJ1-6 | NA | TRBD1 | TRBV7-8 | TGTGCCAGCAGCTTACCAGACAGGGATAATTCACCCCTCCACTTT | CASSLPDRDNSPLHF
TRBJ1-1 | NA | NA | TRBV5-6 | TGTGCCAGCAGCTTGGCCCGGGTGAACACTGAAGCTTTCTTT | CASSLARVNTEAFF
TRBJ1-3 | NA | NA | TRBV6-5 | TGTGCCAGCAGTTACTCGGACAGCAGATCTGGAAACACCATATATTTT | CASSYSDSRSGNTIYF
TRBJ2-3 | many | TRBD1 | TRBV6-4 | TGTGCCAGCAGTCCGGGACAGGGGGCAGATACGCAGTATTTT | CASSPGQGADTQYF
TRBJ1-2 | NA | NA | TRBV12-3/TRBV12-4 | TGTGCCAGCAGTTTACACAGGGCGTACACCTTC | CASSLHRAYTF
TRBJ1-5 | NA | NA | TRBV19 | TGTGCCAGTAGACAAACAGGGACCAATCAGCCCCAGCATTTT | CASRQTGTNQPQHF
TRBJ2-7 | NA | TRBD2 | TRBV2 | TGTGCCAGCAGAGGACTAGCGGGGGCTCCCTACGAGCAGTACTTC | CASRGLAGAPYEQYF
TRBJ1-1 | NA | NA | TRBV2 | TGTGCCAGCAGTGAGGAGGTCATGAACACTGAAGCTTTCTTT | CASSEEVMNTEAFF
TRBJ2-5 | NA | TRBD1 | TRBV5-4 | TGTGCCAGCAGCTGGCTGCAGGGGGCCGGAGAGACCCAGTACTTC | CASSWLQGAGETQYF
TRBJ2-3 | NA | TRBD2 | TRBV7-8 | TGTGCCAGCAGCTTCAGAGGACTAGCGGGGGGGCAGGCAGATACGCAGTATTTT | CASSFRGLAGGQADTQYF
TRBJ2-4 | NA | NA | TRBV6-2/TRBV6-3 | TGTGCCAGCAGTTACGGCCAGACGGGGGGCCGAAACATTCAGTACTTC | CASSYGQTGGRNIQYF
TRBJ1-2 | NA | TRBD1 | TRBV27 | TGTGCCAGCAGTTTAACCTCCTCTGGGACAGGGAACTATGGCTACACCTTC | CASSLTSSGTGNYGYTF
TRBJ1-5 | NA | TRBD1 | TRBV2 | TGTGCCAGCGGACAGGGAGTCCAGCCCCAGCATTTT | CASGQGVQPQHF
TRBJ1-1 | NA | NA | TRBV12-5 | TGTGCTAGTGCGGGGGAGATGAACACTGAAGCTTTCTTT | CASAGEMNTEAFF
TRBJ1-2 | NA | NA | TRBV20-1 | TGCAGTGCTAGAGAGGCCCGTTCCTGCTTATTC | CSAREARSCLF
TRBJ1-5 | NA | NA | TRBV5-5 | TGTGCCAGCAGCTTGGCATGGCTCAGAAATAGCAATCAGCCCCAGCATTTT | CASSLAWLRNSNQPQHF
TRBJ1-4 | NA | NA | TRBV5-8 | TGTGCCAGCAGCCCCGGCGGGGCTAATGAAAAACTGTTTTTT | CASSPGGANEKLFF
TRBJ2-6 | NA | NA | TRBV5-1 | TGCGCCAGCAGCAGGACAGAGCGCTCTGGGGCCAACGTCCTGACTTTC | CASSRTERSGANVLTF